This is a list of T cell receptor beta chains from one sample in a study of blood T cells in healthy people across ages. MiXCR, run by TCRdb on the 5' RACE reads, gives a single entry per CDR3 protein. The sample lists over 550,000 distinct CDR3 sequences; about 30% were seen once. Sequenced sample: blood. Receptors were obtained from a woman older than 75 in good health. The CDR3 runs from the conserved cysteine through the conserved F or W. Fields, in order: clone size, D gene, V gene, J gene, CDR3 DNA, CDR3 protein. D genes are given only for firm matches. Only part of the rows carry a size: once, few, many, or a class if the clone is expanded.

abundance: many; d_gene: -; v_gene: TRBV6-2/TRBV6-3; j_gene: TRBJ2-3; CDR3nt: TGTGCCAGCAGTTCTTCAATTCTAAAGCAGTATTTT; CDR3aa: CASSSSILKQYF
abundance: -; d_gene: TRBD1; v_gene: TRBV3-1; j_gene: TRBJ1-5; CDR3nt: TGTGCCAGCAGAGCCAGCGGACAGGCCAATCAGCCCCAGCATTTT; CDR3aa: CASRASGQANQPQHF
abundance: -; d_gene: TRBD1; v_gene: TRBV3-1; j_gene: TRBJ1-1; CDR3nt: TGTGCCAGCAGCCAAGTTCGACAGGGTGGGGGAACTGAAGCTTTCTTT; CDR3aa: CASSQVRQGGGTEAFF
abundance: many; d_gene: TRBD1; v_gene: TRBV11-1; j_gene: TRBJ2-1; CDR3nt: TGTGCCAGCAGCATCCGGACAGGGCGCCAAGACTACAATGAGCAGTTCTTC; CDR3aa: CASSIRTGRQDYNEQFF
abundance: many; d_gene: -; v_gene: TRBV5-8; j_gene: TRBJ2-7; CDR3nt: TGTGCCAGCAGCTTACCCCCACTAAACTACGAGCAGTACTTC; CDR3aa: CASSLPPLNYEQYF
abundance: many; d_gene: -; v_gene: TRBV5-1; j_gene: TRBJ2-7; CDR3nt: TGCGCCAGCAGCTTTGGGTCCGGGACAAACTACGAGCAGTACTTC; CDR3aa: CASSFGSGTNYEQYF
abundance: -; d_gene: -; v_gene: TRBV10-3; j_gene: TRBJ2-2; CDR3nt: TGTGCCATCAGCGGGTCTTTCGACCCGAATACAGCGGGGGAGCTGTTTTTT; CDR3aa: CAISGSFDPNTAGELFF
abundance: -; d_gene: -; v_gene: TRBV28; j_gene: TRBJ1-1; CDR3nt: TGTGCCAGCAGCCCCTCCTACACTGAAGCTTTCTTT; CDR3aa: CASSPSYTEAFF
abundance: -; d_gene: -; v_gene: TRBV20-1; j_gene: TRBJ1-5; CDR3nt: TGCAGTGCTAGAGAATCGGTAAATAGCAATCAGCCCCAGCATTTT; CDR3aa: CSARESVNSNQPQHF
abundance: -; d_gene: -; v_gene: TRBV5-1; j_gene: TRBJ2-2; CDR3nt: TGCGCCAGCAGCTACTTTTCCCGGGCGGACGGGGAGCTGTTTTTT; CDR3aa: CASSYFSRADGELFF
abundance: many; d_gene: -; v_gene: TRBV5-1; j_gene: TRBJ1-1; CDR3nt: TGCGCCAGCAGCGGTCCTTCCGGGGTCTGGACTGAAGCTTTCTTT; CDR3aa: CASSGPSGVWTEAFF
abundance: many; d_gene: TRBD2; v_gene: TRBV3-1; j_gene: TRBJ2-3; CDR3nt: TGTGCCAGCAGCCAAGCTAGCGGGGGAAGCACAGATACGCAGTATTTT; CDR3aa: CASSQASGGSTDTQYF